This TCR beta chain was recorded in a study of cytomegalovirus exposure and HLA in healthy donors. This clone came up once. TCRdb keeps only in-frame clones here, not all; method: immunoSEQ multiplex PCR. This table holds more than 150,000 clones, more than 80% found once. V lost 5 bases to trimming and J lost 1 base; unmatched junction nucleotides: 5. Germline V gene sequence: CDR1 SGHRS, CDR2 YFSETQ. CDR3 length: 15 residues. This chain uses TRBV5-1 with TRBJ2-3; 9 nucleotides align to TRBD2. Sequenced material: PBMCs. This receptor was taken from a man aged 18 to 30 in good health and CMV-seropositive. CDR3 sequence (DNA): TGCGCCAGCAGATCCACTAGCGGGCGCACAGATACGCAGTATTTT. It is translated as CASRSTSGRTDTQYF.